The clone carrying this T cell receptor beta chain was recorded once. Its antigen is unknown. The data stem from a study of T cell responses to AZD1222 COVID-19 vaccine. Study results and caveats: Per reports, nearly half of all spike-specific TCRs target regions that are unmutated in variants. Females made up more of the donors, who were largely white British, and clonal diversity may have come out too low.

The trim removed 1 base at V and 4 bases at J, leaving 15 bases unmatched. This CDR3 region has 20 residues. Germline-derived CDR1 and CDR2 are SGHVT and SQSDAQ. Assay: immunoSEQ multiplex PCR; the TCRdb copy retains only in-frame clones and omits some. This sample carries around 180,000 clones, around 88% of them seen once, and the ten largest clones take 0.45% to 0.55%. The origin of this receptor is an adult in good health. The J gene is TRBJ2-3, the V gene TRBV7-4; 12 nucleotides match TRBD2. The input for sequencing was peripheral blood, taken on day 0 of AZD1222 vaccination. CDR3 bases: TGTGCCAGCAGCTTAGAGGGTGGGCTAGCGGGAGGGCCGTCGGCAGATACGCAGTATTTT. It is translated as CASSLEGGLAGGPSADTQYF.